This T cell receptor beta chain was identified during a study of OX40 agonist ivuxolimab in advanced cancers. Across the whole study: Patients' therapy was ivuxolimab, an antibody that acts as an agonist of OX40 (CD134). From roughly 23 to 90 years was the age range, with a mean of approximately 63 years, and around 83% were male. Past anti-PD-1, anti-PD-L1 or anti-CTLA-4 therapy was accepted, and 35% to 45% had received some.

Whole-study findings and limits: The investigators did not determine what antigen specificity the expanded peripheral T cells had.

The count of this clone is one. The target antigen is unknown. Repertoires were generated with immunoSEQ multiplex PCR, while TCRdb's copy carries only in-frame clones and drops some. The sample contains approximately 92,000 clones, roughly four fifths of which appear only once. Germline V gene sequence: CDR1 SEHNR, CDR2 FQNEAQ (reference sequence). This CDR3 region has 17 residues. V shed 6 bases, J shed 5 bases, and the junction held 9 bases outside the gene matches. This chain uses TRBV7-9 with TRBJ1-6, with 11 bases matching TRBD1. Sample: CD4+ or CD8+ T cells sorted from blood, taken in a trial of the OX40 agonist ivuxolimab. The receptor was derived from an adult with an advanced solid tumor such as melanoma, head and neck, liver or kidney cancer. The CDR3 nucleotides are TGTGCCAGCAGTCAAAGGGGGGACAGGGGGAATAATTCACCCCTCCACTTT. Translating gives CASSQRGDRGNNSPLHF.